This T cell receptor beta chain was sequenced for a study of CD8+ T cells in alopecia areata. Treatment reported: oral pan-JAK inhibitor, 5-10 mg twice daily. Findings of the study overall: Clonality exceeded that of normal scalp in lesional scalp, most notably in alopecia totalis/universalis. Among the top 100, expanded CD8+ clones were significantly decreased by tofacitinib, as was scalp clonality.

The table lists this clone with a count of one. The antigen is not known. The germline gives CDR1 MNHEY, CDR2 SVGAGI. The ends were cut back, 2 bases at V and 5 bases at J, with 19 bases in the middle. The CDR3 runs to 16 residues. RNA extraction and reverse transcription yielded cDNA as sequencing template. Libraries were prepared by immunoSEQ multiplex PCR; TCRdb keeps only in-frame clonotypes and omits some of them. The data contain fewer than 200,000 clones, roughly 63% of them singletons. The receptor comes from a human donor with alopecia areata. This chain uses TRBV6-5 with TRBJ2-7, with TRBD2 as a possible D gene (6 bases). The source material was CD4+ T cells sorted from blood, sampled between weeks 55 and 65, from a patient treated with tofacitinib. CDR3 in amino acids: CASSYEAGRFWHEQYF. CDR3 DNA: TGTGCCAGCAGTTACGAGGCAGGGAGGTTTTGGCACGAGCAGTACTTC.